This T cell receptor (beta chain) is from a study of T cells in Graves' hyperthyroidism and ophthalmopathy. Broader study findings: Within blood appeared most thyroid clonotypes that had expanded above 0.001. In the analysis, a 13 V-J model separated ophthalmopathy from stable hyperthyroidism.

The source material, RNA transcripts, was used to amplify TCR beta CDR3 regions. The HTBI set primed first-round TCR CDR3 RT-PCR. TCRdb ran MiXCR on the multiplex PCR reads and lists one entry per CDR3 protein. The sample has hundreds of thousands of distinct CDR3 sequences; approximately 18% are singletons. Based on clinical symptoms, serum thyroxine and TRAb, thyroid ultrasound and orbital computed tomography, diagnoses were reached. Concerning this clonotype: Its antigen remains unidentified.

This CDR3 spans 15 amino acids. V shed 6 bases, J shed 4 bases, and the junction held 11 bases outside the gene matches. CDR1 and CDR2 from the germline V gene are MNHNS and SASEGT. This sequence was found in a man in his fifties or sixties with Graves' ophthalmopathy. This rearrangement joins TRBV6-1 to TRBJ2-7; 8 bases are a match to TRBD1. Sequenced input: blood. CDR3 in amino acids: CASRPQGAVSYEQYF. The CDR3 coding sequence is TGTGCCAGCAGGCCTCAGGGGGCCGTTAGTTACGAGCAGTACTTC.